This TCR beta chain comes out of a study of blood T cell repertoires in COVID-19. On the study more broadly: T cells, B-cell-depleted T cells, or PBMCs supplied cDNA or gDNA.

Using immunoSEQ multiplex PCR, the repertoire was profiled, and TCRdb retains in-frame clones only, with some absent. The sample consists of a few hundred thousand clones, 80% to 90% of them appearing once. Germline V gene data show CDR1 as KGHSH and CDR2 as LQKENI. Trimming removed 4 bases at V and 10 bases at J, with 17 bases between. The CDR3 is 14 amino acids. This chain uses TRBV18 with TRBJ2-1, with D maybe TRBD1 (6 bases). The sequencing input was peripheral blood. The TCR comes from a man between 25 and 39 years old with active or convalescent COVID-19. CDR3 nucleotide sequence: TGTGCCAGCTCACGGGTGTCAGGGGCCAGCGAGCAGTTCTTC. It codes for CASSRVSGASEQFF.